Only one count was recorded for the clone carrying this T cell receptor (beta chain). Per the authors' pipeline: The authors estimated nucleated cell counts from reference gene primer amplification. Data came from immunoSEQ multiplex PCR; TCRdb stores just in-frame clones and leaves some out. For V, J and clone size, that table is used; D and trimming come from the DNA. The data hold about 72,000 clones, with around 83% observed a single time. This sample is drawn from a study of blood T cell repertoires in COVID-19. Looking at the study overall: Italy, Spain and the United States were the sources of the convalescent and acute COVID-19 samples. In each case, the material was cDNA or gDNA derived from T cells, B-cell-depleted T cells, or PBMCs.

Germline CDR1 is SGHAT and CDR2 is FQNNGV. This CDR3 is 13 amino acids long. V lost 5 bases and J lost 7, with 12 bases in between. Sequenced material: peripheral blood. This TCR was sampled from a woman older than 75 with active or convalescent COVID-19. The chain employs TRBV11-2 and TRBJ1-3; D remains unclear. CDR3 sequence: CASSTTQANTIYF. The CDR3 coding sequence is TGTGCCAGCAGCACCACTCAGGCGAACACCATATATTTT.